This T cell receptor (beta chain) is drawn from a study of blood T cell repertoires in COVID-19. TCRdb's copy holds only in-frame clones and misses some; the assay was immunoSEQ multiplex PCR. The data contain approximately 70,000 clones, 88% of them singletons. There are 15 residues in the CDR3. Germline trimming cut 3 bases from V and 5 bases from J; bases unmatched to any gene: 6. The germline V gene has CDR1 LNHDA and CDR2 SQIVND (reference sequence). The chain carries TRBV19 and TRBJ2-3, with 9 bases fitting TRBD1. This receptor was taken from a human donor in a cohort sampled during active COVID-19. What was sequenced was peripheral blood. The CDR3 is CASSITGGLEDTQYF. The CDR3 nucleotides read TGTGCCAGTAGTATCACAGGGGGCTTAGAAGATACGCAGTATTTT.